This entry is about one TCR beta chain. This clone came up a few times. The antigen it recognizes is unknown. There are no base qualities to consult, and no much larger clone falls within one base. The data originate from a study of Ad26.COV2.S vaccination and SARS-CoV-2 variants (dated by TCRdb to the early 2020s). Background on the whole study: Donors in the vaccine arm were drawn from COV1001, a multicentre, randomized, double-blind, placebo-controlled phase I-IIa trial testing Ad26.COV2.S in healthy adults. Investigators remained blinded to trial group allocation during experiments and outcome assessment. Ad26.COV2.S was administered intramuscularly at a dose of 5x10^10 or 1x10^11 viral particles, either as one shot or as two shots given 56 days apart. The TCR-sequenced set comprised approximately 32 samples: around 20 Ad26.COV2.S vaccine recipients, 5 placebo recipients and 8 SARS-CoV-2 convalescent individuals. TCRbeta repertoire sequencing served as the tool for gauging how specific and how broad the SARS-CoV-2-reactive T cell receptors were following Ad26.COV2.S vaccination. Participants in the trial were split at random into five groups of five each, receiving low-dose or high-dose Ad26.COV2.S once or twice, or else placebo on both occasions.

The paper as a whole reports these results and caveats: After vaccination, substantial breadth of spike-specific CD8+ and CD4+ T cell responses was reported. Comparable non-spike TCR breadth was observed between vaccine and placebo recipients, consistent with only spike being contained in the vaccine. It was noted by the authors that total T cell responses may have been underestimated by the TCR breadth and depth analyses. Compared with placebo recipients, Ad26.COV2.S recipients showed higher spike-specific TCR breadth (P = 0.0014). The study lacked the statistical power to compare responses across vaccine doses or regimens.

The treatment or condition label, as the study defines it: about 20 received Ad26.COV2.S at low or high dose, single or two shots; about 5 received placebo; per-sample allocation not given. Repertoires of vaccine and placebo recipients were sequenced from samples collected on day 63 after the first injection. Between 29 July and 7 August 2020, Cohort 1b enrolled about two dozen adults aged 18-55 years at one site in Boston, USA. Ad26.COV2.S consisted of a replication-incompetent adenovirus type 26 vector by which a prefusion-stabilized SARS-CoV-2 spike protein from the original Wuhan strain was expressed. The immunoSEQ Assay was used to sequence TCRbeta CDR3 regions. After extraction, genomic DNA underwent amplification by bias-controlled multiplex PCR, followed by high-throughput sequencing. The paper's processing steps were these. Collapsing and filtering of sequences were performed to quantify the absolute abundance of each unique TCRbeta CDR3 region. Usable DNA was measured by amplifying reference genes present in all nucleated cells, and TCRbeta template counts were normalized to that usable DNA to estimate T cell fraction. Repertoire TCRs were annotated as SARS-CoV-2-specific when V gene, CDR3 amino acid sequence and J gene were exactly matched to a known reactive TCR set. The reference SARS-CoV-2 TCR set was obtained from MIRA and was filtered for enrichment in COVID-19-positive ImmuneCODE repertoires, whereby public or cross-reactive TCRs were removed. Drawing on the MIRA antigens, annotated TCRs were analysed further at the level of specific ORF or position within ORF. Breadth was defined as the number of annotated unique rearrangements divided by the total number of unique productive rearrangements, and depth was defined as the summed frequency of the annotated unique rearrangements. Two-sided Wilcoxon rank-sum tests were applied when comparing TCR breadth between groups. The clones in this table, taken by TCRdb from immuneACCESS, are in-frame only. Not every clone is retained; where verified, under half of the shortfall comes from an unresolved V gene, and the cause of the rest is unknown. The V and J calls and clone size are taken from that table; D and trimming were inferred from the DNA. The sample table contains 430,000 or so clones; only one count was recorded for over 75% of them. Of the sample, 9.5% to 15% falls within the top ten clones.

The receptor comes from a person between 18 and 65 years old who received the Ad26.COV2.S COVID-19 vaccine or a placebo. Sample: peripheral blood, taken in a trial of Ad26.COV2.S vaccine versus placebo.

CDR3 reads: CASSPYAGLDSPLHF. The nucleotide sequence reads as follows: TGTGCCAGCTCGCCGTACGCAGGGCTAGACTCACCCCTCCACTTT. The chain links TRBV18 with TRBJ1-6, and possibly TRBD1, on 5 matching bases. V loses 6 bases, J loses 10 bases, and the germline ends lie 19 bases apart. As encoded in the germline V gene, CDR1 is KGHSH while CDR2 is LQKENI. Its CDR3 holds 15 amino acids, cysteine through phenylalanine. Left in the record is the CDR3 DNA by itself, 45 bases read in frame from the first base. With the rest looked up from the reference TRBV18 and TRBJ1-6 genes rather than sequenced, the full variable domain is NAGVMQNPRHLVRRRGQEARLRCSPMKGHSHVYWYRQLPEEGLKFMVYLQKENIIDESGMPKERFSAEFPKEGPSILRIQQVVRGDSAAYFCASSPYAGLDSPLHFGNGTRLTVT.